This TCR beta chain derives from a study of shared clonotypes between healthy human individuals. Study findings and constraints: The sharing of 4.5% to 5.5% of naive CD4 clonotypes was seen across a few donors.

Concerning this clone: What it binds is unknown.

The DNA input per sorted-subset replicate PCR was 200 ng, corresponding to some 27,000 T cell genomes. The assay was immunoSEQ multiplex PCR, and TCRdb's table has in-frame clones only and misses some. The repertoire has roughly 700,000 clones, approximately 79% of them found once; the top ten carry roughly 1.7%. CDR3 length equals 14 residues. From germline, CDR1 is MNHEY and CDR2 SMNVEV (reference sequence). Trimming pared 5 bases from V and 2 bases from J, leaving 13 bases between. Sequencing used memory CD4+ T cells sorted from blood. As for subset: CD45RA-negative fraction. This TCR derives from a woman between 25 and 40 years old in good health. The chain employs TRBV27 and TRBJ2-7, with no clear D. The chain's CDR3 is CASSPRRLTYEQYF. The CDR3 DNA reads as TGTGCCAGCAGTCCCAGGCGGTTAACCTACGAGCAGTACTTC.